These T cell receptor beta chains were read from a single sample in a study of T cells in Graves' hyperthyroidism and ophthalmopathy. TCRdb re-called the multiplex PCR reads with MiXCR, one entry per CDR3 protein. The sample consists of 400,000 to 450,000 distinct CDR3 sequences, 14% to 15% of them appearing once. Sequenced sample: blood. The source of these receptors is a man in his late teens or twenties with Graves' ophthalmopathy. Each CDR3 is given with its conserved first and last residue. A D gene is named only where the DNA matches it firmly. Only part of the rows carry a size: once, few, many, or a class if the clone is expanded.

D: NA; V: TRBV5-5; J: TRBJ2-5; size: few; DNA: TGTGCCAGCAGCCTCAGATTCGGGACCCAGTACTTC; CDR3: CASSLRFGTQYF
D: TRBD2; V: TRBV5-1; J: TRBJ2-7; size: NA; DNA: TGCGCCAGCAGCCCGGGACTAGCGGGAGACCACGAGCAGTACTTC; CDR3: CASSPGLAGDHEQYF
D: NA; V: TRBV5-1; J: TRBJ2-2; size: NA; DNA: TGCGCCAGCAGCTCCAAGGGGGGAGTCCCGGGCACCGGGGAGCTGTTTTTT; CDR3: CASSSKGGVPGTGELFF
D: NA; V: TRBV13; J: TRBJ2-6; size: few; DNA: TGTGCCAGCAGCCCTGGGCTGGGATCTGGGGCCAACGTCCTGACTTTC; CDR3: CASSPGLGSGANVLTF
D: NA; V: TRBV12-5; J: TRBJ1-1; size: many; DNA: TGTGCTAGTGGTATATTGGGGACTGAAGCTTTCTTT; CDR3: CASGILGTEAFF
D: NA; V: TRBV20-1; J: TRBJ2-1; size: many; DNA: TGCAGTGCTCCCCTACGGCTAGCCGGATACAATGAGCAGTTCTTC; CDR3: CSAPLRLAGYNEQFF
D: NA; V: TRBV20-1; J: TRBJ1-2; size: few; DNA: TGCAGTGCTAGAAATCCCCTCAACTATGGCTACACCTTC; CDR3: CSARNPLNYGYTF
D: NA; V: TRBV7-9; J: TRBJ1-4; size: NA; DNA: TGTGCCAGCAGCTTAGATTTCGCGTCGGCGTATGAAAAACTGTTTTTT; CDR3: CASSLDFASAYEKLFF
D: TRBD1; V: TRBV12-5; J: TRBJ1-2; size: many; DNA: TGTGCTAGTGGTTTGGTATTAGGGACAGGTGACCCAGACTATGGCTACACCTTC; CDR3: CASGLVLGTGDPDYGYTF
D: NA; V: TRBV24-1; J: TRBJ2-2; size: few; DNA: TGTGCCACCAGTGAAACTATAAGCCCTGGGGAGCTGTTTTTT; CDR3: CATSETISPGELFF
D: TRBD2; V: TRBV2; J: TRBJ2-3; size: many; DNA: TGTGCCAGCAGTGAGGGGACTAGGATAACAGATACGCAGTATTTT; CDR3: CASSEGTRITDTQYF
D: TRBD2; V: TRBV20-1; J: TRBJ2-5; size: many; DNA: TGCAGTGCCCCCGTTGATCGAGATTTAGCGGGGGGAGAGACCCAGTACTTC; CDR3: CSAPVDRDLAGGETQYF
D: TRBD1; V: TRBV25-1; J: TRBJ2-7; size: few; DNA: TGTGCCAGCAGTGGGACAGGGTTCCTTGGAGAGCAGTACTTC; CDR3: CASSGTGFLGEQYF
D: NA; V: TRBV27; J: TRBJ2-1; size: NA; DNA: TGTGCCAGCAGTCTCTCGCCGGAGTCCGAGCAGTTCTTC; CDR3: CASSLSPESEQFF
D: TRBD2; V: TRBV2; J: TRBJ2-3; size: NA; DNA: TGTGCCAGCAGTGAATATCCAGCGGGAGCAGATACGCAGTATTTT; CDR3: CASSEYPAGADTQYF
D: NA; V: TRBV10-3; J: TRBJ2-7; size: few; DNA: TGTGCCATCAGTGACCTTCTTACGGCCCCCTACGAGCAGTACTTC; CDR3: CAISDLLTAPYEQYF
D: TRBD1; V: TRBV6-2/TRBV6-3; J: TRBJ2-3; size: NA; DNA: TGTGCCAGCAGTTACGGTCACAGGGGAACAGATACGCAGTATTTT; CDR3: CASSYGHRGTDTQYF
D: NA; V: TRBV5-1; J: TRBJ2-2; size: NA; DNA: TGCGCCAGCAGCTTGGAGTCCCGTAAGAACACCGAGGAGCTGTTTTTT; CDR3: CASSLESRKNTEELFF
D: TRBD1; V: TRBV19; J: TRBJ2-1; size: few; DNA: TGTGCCAGTAGTATTCGTATCCCGGACAGGGGGGCTTCCTACAATGAGCAGTTCTTC; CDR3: CASSIRIPDRGASYNEQFF
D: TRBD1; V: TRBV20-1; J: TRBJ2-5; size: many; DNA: TGCAGTGCTCCCTCCCGGGACAGGGGGCTAGGGGAGACCCAGTACTTC; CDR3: CSAPSRDRGLGETQYF
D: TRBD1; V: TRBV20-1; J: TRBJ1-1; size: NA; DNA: TGCAGTGCCCCCGGTGCAGGGGGTAGCACTGAAGCTTTCTTT; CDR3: CSAPGAGGSTEAFF
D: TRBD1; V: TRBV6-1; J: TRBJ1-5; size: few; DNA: TGTGCCAGCAACCTGGACAGGGGCTATAGCAATCAGCCCCAGCATTTT; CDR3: CASNLDRGYSNQPQHF
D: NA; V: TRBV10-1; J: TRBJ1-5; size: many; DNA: TGCGCCAGCAGTGTGCGCGACGGGATGGATAGCAATCAGCCCCAGCATTTT; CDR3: CASSVRDGMDSNQPQHF
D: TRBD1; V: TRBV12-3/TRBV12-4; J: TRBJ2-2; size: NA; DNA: TGTGCCAGCAGTTCAGACAGGGAAAACGCCGGGGAGCTGTTTTTT; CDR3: CASSSDRENAGELFF
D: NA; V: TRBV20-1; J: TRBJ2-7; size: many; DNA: TGCAGTGCTAGGGCCTTAGGAACAGAGCAGTACTTC; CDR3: CSARALGTEQYF
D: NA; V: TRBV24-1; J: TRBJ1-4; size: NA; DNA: TGTGCCACCAGTGATTGGACGGCAGAAAAACTGTTTTTT; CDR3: CATSDWTAEKLFF
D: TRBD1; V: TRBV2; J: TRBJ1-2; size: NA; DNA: TGTGCCAGCAGAGACAGGGCGGCTGGCTACACCTTC; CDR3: CASRDRAAGYTF
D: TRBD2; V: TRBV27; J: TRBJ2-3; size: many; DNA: TGTGCCAGCAGAGGACTAGCGGAAGATACGCAGTATTTT; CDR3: CASRGLAEDTQYF
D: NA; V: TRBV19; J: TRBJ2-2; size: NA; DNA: TGTGCCAGTAGGGGACCGATCACCGGGGAGCTGTTTTTT; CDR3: CASRGPITGELFF
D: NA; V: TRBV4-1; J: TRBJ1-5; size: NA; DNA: TGCGCCAGCAGCCAAGTGTCTGGATCGCCAGGGAATCAGCCCCAGCATTTT; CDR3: CASSQVSGSPGNQPQHF
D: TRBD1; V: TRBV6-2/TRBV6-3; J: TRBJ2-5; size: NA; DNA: TGTGCCAGCAGAGGACAGGGGGCCCAAGAGACCCAGTACTTC; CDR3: CASRGQGAQETQYF
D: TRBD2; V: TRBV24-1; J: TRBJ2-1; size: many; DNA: TGTGCCACCAGTGACCCTGGACTAGCGGGGAACTACAATGAGCAGTTCTTC; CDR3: CATSDPGLAGNYNEQFF
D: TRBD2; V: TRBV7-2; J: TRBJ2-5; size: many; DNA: TGTGCCAGCAGCTCCGAGCGGGGCGGGGGATTGGGGGAGACCCAGTACTTC; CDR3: CASSSERGGGLGETQYF
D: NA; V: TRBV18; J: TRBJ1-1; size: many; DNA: TGTGCCAGCTCACCGGTGACAGCTGAAGCTTTCTTT; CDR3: CASSPVTAEAFF
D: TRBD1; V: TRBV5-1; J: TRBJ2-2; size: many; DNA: TGCGCCAGCAGCTTCGACAGGGTACGAACCGGGGAGCTGTTTTTT; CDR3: CASSFDRVRTGELFF
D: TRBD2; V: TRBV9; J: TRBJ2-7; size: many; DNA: TGTGCCAGCAGCGTAGATGTAGGCGGGAGTGGTGAGCAGTACTTC; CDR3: CASSVDVGGSGEQYF
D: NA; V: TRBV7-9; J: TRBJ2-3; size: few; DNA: TGTGCCAGCAGCTTCCCCCGGGACCCGGCACACACCCCCACAGATACGCAGTATTTT; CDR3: CASSFPRDPAHTPTDTQYF
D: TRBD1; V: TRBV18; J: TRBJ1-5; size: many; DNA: TGTGCCAGCTCTAGGACAGGGAGTCAGCCCCAGCATTTT; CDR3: CASSRTGSQPQHF
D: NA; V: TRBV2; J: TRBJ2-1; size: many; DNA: TGTGCCAGCAGTGGTGAGATAGGTTTCTCCTACAATGAGCAGTTCTTC; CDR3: CASSGEIGFSYNEQFF
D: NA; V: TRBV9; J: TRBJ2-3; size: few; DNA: TGTGCCAGCAGCGTAGCTCTAGCTAGCCCCACAGATACGCAGTATTTT; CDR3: CASSVALASPTDTQYF
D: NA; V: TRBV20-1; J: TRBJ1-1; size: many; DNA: TGCAGTGCTAGAGAACATAGTATGAACACTGAAGCTTTCTTT; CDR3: CSAREHSMNTEAFF
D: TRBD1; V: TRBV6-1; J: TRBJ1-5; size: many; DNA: TGTGCCAGCAGTGAAGTAGGGGGCCCACTCGTCGGGCAGCCCCAGCATTTT; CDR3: CASSEVGGPLVGQPQHF